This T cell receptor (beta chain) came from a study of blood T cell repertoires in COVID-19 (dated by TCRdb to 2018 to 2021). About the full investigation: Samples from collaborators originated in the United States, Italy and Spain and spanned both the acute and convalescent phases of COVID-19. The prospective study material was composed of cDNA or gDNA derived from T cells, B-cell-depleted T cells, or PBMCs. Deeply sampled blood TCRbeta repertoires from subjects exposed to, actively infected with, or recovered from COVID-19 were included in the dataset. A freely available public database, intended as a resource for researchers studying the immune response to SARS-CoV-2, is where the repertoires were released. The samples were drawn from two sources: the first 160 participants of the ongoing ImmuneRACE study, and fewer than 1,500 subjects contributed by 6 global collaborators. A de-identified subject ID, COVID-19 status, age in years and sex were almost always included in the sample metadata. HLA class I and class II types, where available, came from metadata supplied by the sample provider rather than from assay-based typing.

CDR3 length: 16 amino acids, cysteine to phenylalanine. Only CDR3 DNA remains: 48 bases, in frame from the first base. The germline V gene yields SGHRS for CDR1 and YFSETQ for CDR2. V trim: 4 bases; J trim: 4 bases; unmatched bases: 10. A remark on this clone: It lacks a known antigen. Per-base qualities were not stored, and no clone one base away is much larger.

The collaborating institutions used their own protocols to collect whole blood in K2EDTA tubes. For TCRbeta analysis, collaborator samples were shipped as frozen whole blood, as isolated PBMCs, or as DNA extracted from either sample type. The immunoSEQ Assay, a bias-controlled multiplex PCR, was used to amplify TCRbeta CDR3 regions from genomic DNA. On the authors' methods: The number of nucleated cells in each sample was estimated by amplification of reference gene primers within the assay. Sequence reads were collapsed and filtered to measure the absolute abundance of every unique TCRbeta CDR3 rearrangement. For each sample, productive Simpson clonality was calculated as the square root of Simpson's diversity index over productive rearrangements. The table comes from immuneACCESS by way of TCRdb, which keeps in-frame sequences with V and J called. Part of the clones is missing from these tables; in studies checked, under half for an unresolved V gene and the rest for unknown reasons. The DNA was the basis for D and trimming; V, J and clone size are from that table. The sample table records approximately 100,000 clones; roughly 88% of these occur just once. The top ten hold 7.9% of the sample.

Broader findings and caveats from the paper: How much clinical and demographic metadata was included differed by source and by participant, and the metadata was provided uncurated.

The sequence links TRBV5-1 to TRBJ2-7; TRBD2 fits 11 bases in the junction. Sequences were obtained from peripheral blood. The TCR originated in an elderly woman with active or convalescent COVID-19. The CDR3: CASSTTSGSWGYEQYF. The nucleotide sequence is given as TGCGCCAGCAGCACAACTAGCGGGAGCTGGGGTTACGAGCAGTACTTC.